This entry lists 27 T cell receptor beta chains sequenced from one sample in a study of OX40 agonist ivuxolimab in advanced cancers. Sequencing was performed with immunoSEQ multiplex PCR; in TCRdb, only in-frame clones are kept and a portion is missing. This table has more than 70,000 clones, around 90% appearing once. The material was CD4+ or CD8+ T cells sorted from blood, obtained in a trial of the OX40 agonist ivuxolimab. These TCRs come from an adult with an advanced solid tumor such as melanoma, head and neck, liver or kidney cancer.

The rearrangement uses TRBV6-6 and TRBJ2-7; 7 bases agree with TRBD1. CDR1 is MNHNY and CDR2 is SVGAGI in the germline V gene (reference sequence). This CDR3 spans 16 amino acids. V lost 0 bases and J lost 1; bases outside the gene matches: 6. CDR3 bases: TGTGCCAGCAGTTACTCCCCCTGGACAGGATCCTACGAGCAGTACTTC. Translated, it gives CASSYSPWTGSYEQYF.

This chain links TRBV9 with TRBJ2-3; 10 bases match TRBD1. Germline V gives CDR1 SGDLS, CDR2 YYNGEE. V was clipped by 4 bases and J by 0 bases; unmatched bases: 5. CDR3 size: 16 residues. CDR3 sequence (DNA): TGTGCCAGCAGCACCTCGGGACAGGGGAGCACAGATACGCAGTATTTT. Protein: CASSTSGQGSTDTQYF.

This chain links TRBV7-2 with TRBJ2-1, with a tentative D call TRBD1 (6 bases). The germline V and J ends were trimmed by 2 bases and 6 bases, with 14 bases remaining between them. CDR1 is SGHTA, CDR2 FQGNSA, per germline. The CDR3 sequence is 15 residues long. The CDR3, as DNA: TGTGCCAGCAGCTTATCCACAGGGTTATTCAATGAGCAGTTCTTC. This translates into CASSLSTGLFNEQFF.

This clone has more than one count but fewer than ten. The chain joins TRBV5-4 to TRBJ1-1; 8 bases are shared with TRBD1. The junction had 4 bases not matched to a gene; V was cut back by 3 bases and J by 3 bases. From germline, CDR1 is SGHNT and CDR2 YYREEE (reference sequence). The CDR3 has 14 residues. The CDR3 loop reads CASSSRTGYTEAFF. DNA for the CDR3: TGTGCCAGCAGCTCCAGGACAGGGTACACTGAAGCTTTCTTT.

The rearrangement uses TRBV5-4 and TRBJ2-2; 7 bases are a match to TRBD1. Losses at the gene ends were 0 bases for V and 0 bases for J; bases not matched to a gene: 2. Germline values: CDR1 SGHNT, CDR2 YYREEE (reference sequence). The CDR3 consists of 16 residues. The chain's CDR3 is CASSLAQGANTGELFF. The DNA of the CDR3 is TGTGCCAGCAGCTTGGCGCAGGGGGCGAACACCGGGGAGCTGTTTTTT.

The chain employs TRBV2 and TRBJ1-5; D not certain. V lost 5 bases and J lost 3, with 8 bases in between. The CDR3 is 13 residues long. CDR1 is SNHLY, CDR2 FYNNEI, per germline. The CDR3 loop reads CASSKETNQPQHF. The CDR3 coding sequence is TGTGCCAGCAGTAAGGAGACCAATCAGCCCCAGCATTTT.

The chain employs TRBV11-2 and TRBJ1-4; tentatively, D is TRBD1 (5 bases). Per germline, CDR1 SGHAT and CDR2 FQNNGV. V gave up 1 base and J gave up 7 bases, with 7 bases separating them. The CDR3 loop spans 13 amino acids. In DNA form, the CDR3 reads TGTGCCAGCAGCTTAGGGGGCGGTGAAAAACTGTTTTTT. It specifies CASSLGGGEKLFF.

The chain carries TRBV6-1 and TRBJ2-4; D gene unclear. CDR3 size: 16 residues. Germline V gives CDR1 MNHNS, CDR2 SASEGT. V was trimmed by 1 base and J by 2 bases, leaving 12 bases between them. The CDR3 loop reads CASSEGWSLTKNIQYF. CDR3 DNA: TGTGCCAGCAGTGAAGGGTGGTCTCTAACCAAAAACATTCAGTACTTC.

Details on this clone: The identical CDR3 is also encoded by other nucleotide sequences in the sample. V and J are TRBV7-9 and TRBJ2-7, with 7 bases aligning to TRBD1. The CDR3 is made up of 14 amino acids. The junction had 2 bases not matched to a gene; V was cut back by 1 base and J by 2 bases. From germline, CDR1 is SEHNR and CDR2 FQNEAQ (reference sequence). The CDR3 sequence: CASSLDGTAYEQYF. DNA for the CDR3: TGTGCCAGCAGCTTAGACGGGACAGCCTACGAGCAGTACTTC.

V usage is TRBV28 and J usage is TRBJ2-6; D tentatively fits TRBD1 or TRBD2 (5 bases each). CDR3 length: 15 residues. The V and J ends lost 7 bases and 0 bases respectively, with 10 bases between them. The germline V gene encodes CDR1 MDHEN and CDR2 SYDVKM. The CDR3 spells CASIRGGSGANVLTF. The CDR3 bases are TGTGCCAGCATCCGGGGCGGCTCTGGGGCCAACGTCCTGACTTTC.

V is TRBV7-8 and J is TRBJ2-7, with 7 bases lining up with TRBD2. The CDR3 is made up of 14 amino acids. V gave up 5 bases and J gave up 3 bases; unmatched junction bases: 7. Looked up from germline, CDR1 is SGHVS and CDR2 is FQNEAQ. The CDR3 reads CASSQGREGYEQYF. Written as DNA, the CDR3 is TGTGCCAGCAGCCAAGGCAGGGAGGGCTACGAGCAGTACTTC.

V usage is TRBV5-1 and J usage is TRBJ1-5; 9 nucleotides line up with TRBD1. This CDR3 region has 15 residues. Germline CDR1 reads SGHRS; CDR2 reads YFSETQ. The J segment lost 1 base and the V segment lost 5 bases, leaving 4 bases of the junction unmatched. CDR3 DNA: TGCGCCAGCAGTATGACAGGGGGGAGCAATCAGCCCCAGCATTTT. Translated: CASSMTGGSNQPQHF.

The chain carries TRBV6-1 and TRBJ2-3; possible D gene TRBD2, 6 bases. V was trimmed by 2 bases and J by 4 bases, leaving 25 bases between them. Germline CDR1 and CDR2: MNHNS and SASEGT. The CDR3 sequence is 19 residues long. In DNA, the CDR3 is TGTGCCAGCAGTGAACGTCGCGGGAATGTCATCTCTGGTTCAGATACGCAGTATTTT. This sequence encodes CASSERRGNVISGSDTQYF.

The J gene is TRBJ1-4, the V gene TRBV6-1; 8 positions match TRBD1. The CDR3 is 14 residues long. The junction had 5 bases not matched to a gene; V was cut back by 6 bases and J by 5 bases. Germline values: CDR1 MNHNS, CDR2 SASEGT. The CDR3 is CASSPDRVNEKLFF. The CDR3, as DNA: TGTGCCAGCAGCCCGGACAGGGTCAATGAAAAACTGTTTTTT.

The chain recombines TRBV5-1 with TRBJ2-2, with 7 bases fitting TRBD1. Germline assignment: CDR1 SGHRS and CDR2 YFSETQ. V was pared by 4 bases and J by 5 bases, with 8 bases of the junction left unmatched. The length of the CDR3 is 15 residues. CDR3 sequence reads: CASSLEGGWTGELFF. For the CDR3, the DNA is TGCGCCAGCAGCCTGGAAGGGGGCTGGACCGGGGAGCTGTTTTTT.

In this sample, this clone turned up once. The rearrangement uses TRBV4-2 and TRBJ2-1; possible D gene TRBD2, 8 bases. The CDR3 totals 18 residues. Trimming cost V 2 bases and J 6 bases, with 23 bases left between them. Germline V gives CDR1 LGHNA, CDR2 YNFKEQ. CDR3 bases: TGTGCCAGCAGCCAATTCCTCAAAGCGGGAGAGGGGGCCAATGAGCAGTTCTTC. This codes for CASSQFLKAGEGANEQFF.

The V and J genes are TRBV7-2 and TRBJ2-2, with TRBD2 matching 8 bases. The CDR3 extends over 16 amino acids. The ends lost 2 bases at V and 0 bases at J; junction bases unmatched: 2. The germline gives CDR1 SGHTA, CDR2 FQGNSA. CDR3 in amino acids: CASSLHGRANTGELFF. The CDR3 region has the DNA TGTGCCAGCAGCTTACACGGGAGGGCGAACACCGGGGAGCTGTTTTTT.

V gene TRBV5-6 combines with J gene TRBJ2-7; 13 positions match TRBD2. Looked up from germline, CDR1 is SGHDT and CDR2 is YYEEEE. J gave up 5 bases and V 4 bases, and 12 bases lay outside the gene matches. This CDR3 region has 17 residues. CDR3 sequence reads: CASSPRTSGSIPHEQYF. CDR3 bases: TGTGCCAGCAGCCCTCGGACTAGCGGGAGTATCCCCCACGAGCAGTACTTC.

The chain combines TRBV5-1 with TRBJ1-1; possibly TRBD1 for D (6 bases). V was clipped by 4 bases and J by 0 bases, with 22 bases between them. Germline V CDR1 and CDR2: SGHRS, YFSETQ. This CDR3 spans 18 amino acids. The CDR3 sequence: CASSIRPQGAAMNTEAFF. The CDR3 DNA reads TGCGCCAGCAGCATCCGCCCACAGGGCGCTGCTATGAACACTGAAGCTTTCTTT.

The DNA of the CDR3 is TGTGCCAGCAGCTTGGGTGGGAAGGGCACCGGGGAGCTGTTTTTT. This gives the protein CASSLGGKGTGELFF. The rearrangement joins TRBV5-4 to TRBJ2-2, with unresolved D. Deletions cut 0 bases from V and 4 bases from J, with 10 bases between. This CDR3 has 15 amino acids. Germline-derived CDR1 and CDR2 are SGHNT and YYREEE (reference sequence).

This sequence joins TRBV5-6 and TRBJ2-5; 11 bases fit TRBD2. Losses at the gene ends were 1 base for V and 6 bases for J; bases not matched to a gene: 2. The germline V gene encodes CDR1 SGHDT and CDR2 YYEEEE. CDR3 length: 14 residues. CDR3 loop: CASSLPSGRQTQYF. DNA for the CDR3: TGTGCCAGCAGCTTGCCTAGCGGGAGGCAGACCCAGTACTTC.

The chain uses TRBV6-6 and TRBJ1-5, with D unclear. Germline V CDR1 and CDR2: MNHNY, SVGAGI (reference sequence). V shed 1 base and J shed 4 bases, with 14 bases lying between them. This CDR3 contains 16 residues. The CDR3 is CASSYFTADRNQPQHF. The CDR3 region has the DNA TGTGCCAGCAGTTACTTTACGGCGGATCGGAATCAGCCCCAGCATTTT.

The J gene is TRBJ1-1, the V gene TRBV27; D perhaps matches TRBD1 (6 bases). V was pared by 4 bases and J by 1 base, with 10 bases between. Germline loops: CDR1 MNHEY, CDR2 SMNVEV (reference sequence). The CDR3 contains 14 residues. CDR3 coding DNA: TGTGCCAGCAGTTCACCGACAGGGAACACTGAAGCTTTCTTT. This codes for CASSSPTGNTEAFF.

The rearrangement links TRBV27 to TRBJ2-1; tentative D call: TRBD2 (7 bases). V lost 5 bases, J lost 7 bases, and 21 bases lay in between. The CDR3 sequence is 16 residues long. Germline assignment: CDR1 MNHEY and CDR2 SMNVEV (reference sequence). The CDR3 sequence: CASSTSGFRGANEQFF. DNA for the CDR3: TGTGCCAGCAGTACATCTGGCTTTCGGGGGGCGAATGAGCAGTTCTTC.

This chain uses TRBV4-3 with TRBJ2-5; D gene uncertain. V lost 0 bases and J lost 1, with 12 bases in between. CDR1 is LGHNA and CDR2 is YSLEER in the germline V gene. CDR3 length: 16 amino acids. DNA for the CDR3: TGCGCCAGCAGCCAAGAATACGCAGTCGGCCAAGAGACCCAGTACTTC. This translates into CASSQEYAVGQETQYF.

This sequence joins TRBV19 and TRBJ1-5; D gene unclear. The V gene lost 2 bases and the J gene lost 2 bases, with 7 bases spanning the gap. Looked up from germline, CDR1 is LNHDA and CDR2 is SQIVND (reference sequence). The CDR3 covers 14 residues. This chain's CDR3 is CASSIRERNQPQHF. The CDR3 DNA follows: TGTGCCAGTAGTATAAGGGAGCGCAATCAGCCCCAGCATTTT.

The chain is built from TRBV11-2 and TRBJ2-1; 12 bases agree with TRBD2. CDR1 is SGHAT and CDR2 is FQNNGV in the germline V gene. This CDR3 has 17 amino acids. With V trimmed by 5 bases and J by 3 bases, 8 bases remained unmatched. CDR3 nucleotide sequence: TGTGCCAGCAGCGTAGCTAGCGGGAGGGCCGGCTACAATGAGCAGTTCTTC. Translation: CASSVASGRAGYNEQFF.